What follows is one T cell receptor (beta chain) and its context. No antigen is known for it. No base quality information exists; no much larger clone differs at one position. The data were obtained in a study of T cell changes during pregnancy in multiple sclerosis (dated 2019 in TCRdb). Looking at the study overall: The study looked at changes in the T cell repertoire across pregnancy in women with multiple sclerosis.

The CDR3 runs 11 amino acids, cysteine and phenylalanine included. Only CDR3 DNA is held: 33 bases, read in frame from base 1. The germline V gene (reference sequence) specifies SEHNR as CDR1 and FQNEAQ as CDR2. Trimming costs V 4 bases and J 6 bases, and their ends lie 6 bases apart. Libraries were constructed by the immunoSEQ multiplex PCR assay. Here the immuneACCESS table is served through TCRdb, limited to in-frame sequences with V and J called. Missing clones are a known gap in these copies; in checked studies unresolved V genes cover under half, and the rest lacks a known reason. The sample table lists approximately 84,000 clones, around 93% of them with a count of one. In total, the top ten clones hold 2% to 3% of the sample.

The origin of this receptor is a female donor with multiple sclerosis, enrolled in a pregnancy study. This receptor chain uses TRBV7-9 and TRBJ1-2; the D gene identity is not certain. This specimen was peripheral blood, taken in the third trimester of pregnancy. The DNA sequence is TGTGCCAGCAGCTACGCGGATGGCTACACCTTC. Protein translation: CASSYADGYTF.